Listed here are 26 T cell receptor beta chains from one sample, sequenced in a study of blood T cell repertoires in COVID-19. Measured with immunoSEQ multiplex PCR; TCRdb has only the in-frame clones, and not every one. Of 150,000 to 180,000 clones in the sample, roughly nine tenths were seen once. The sample comprised peripheral blood. These receptors all come from a woman between 65 and 79 years old with acute or convalescent COVID-19.

The chain has TRBV30 and TRBJ1-2; a weak D match, TRBD1 (6 bases). V was shortened by 0 bases and J by 7 bases, with 18 bases between the two germline ends. Germline CDR1 is GTSNPN and CDR2 is SVGIG (reference sequence). The CDR3 sequence is 15 residues long. The CDR3 nucleotides read TGTGCCTGGAGTGTACGAGTTGGGGGCAGTTCTGGCTACACCTTC. It is translated as CAWSVRVGGSSGYTF.

V is TRBV10-2 and J is TRBJ1-5, with 7 positions matching TRBD1. V shed 6 bases, J shed 3 bases, and the junction held 5 bases outside the gene matches. From germline, CDR1 is WSHSY and CDR2 SAAADI. The CDR3 is 14 amino acids. The CDR3 DNA reads TGCGCCAGCAGCCCGACAGGGTTCAATCAGCCCCAGCATTTT. As protein: CASSPTGFNQPQHF.

This clone was picked up one time. The chain joins TRBV27 to TRBJ1-3; D is undetermined. Per germline, CDR1 MNHEY and CDR2 SMNVEV (reference sequence). The V gene lost 6 bases and the J gene lost 0 bases, with 6 bases spanning the gap. The CDR3 length is 13 residues. The CDR3 sequence: CASRRYSGNTIYF. In nucleotides, the CDR3 is TGTGCCAGCAGGCGGTACTCTGGAAACACCATATATTTT.

This clone was seen more than once but under ten times. The DNA for the CDR3 is TGTGCCAGCAGTTACGGATTACAGGGCGTCTCTCCCCAGCATTTT. This encodes CASSYGLQGVSPQHF. This chain uses TRBV6-2 or TRBV6-3 with TRBJ1-5; D possibly corresponds to TRBD1 (6 bases). The V gene lost 2 bases and the J gene lost 10 bases, with 18 bases spanning the gap. Germline values: CDR1 MNHEY, CDR2 SVGEGT. The CDR3 is 15 residues long.

The rearrangement uses TRBV6-2 or TRBV6-3 and TRBJ1-1, with no clear D. Germline V CDR1 and CDR2: MNHEY, SVGEGT. CDR3 size: 17 residues. Trimming removed 3 bases at V and 1 base at J, with 18 bases between. The CDR3 is CASSYIHSGGKNTEAFF. For the CDR3, the DNA is TGTGCCAGCAGTTATATCCATTCGGGAGGGAAGAACACTGAAGCTTTCTTT.

The CDR3 sequence: CASSKGLVEETQYF. In DNA form, the CDR3 reads TGTGCCAGCAGCAAGGGACTAGTGGAAGAGACCCAGTACTTC. The chain combines TRBV7-9 with TRBJ2-5, with TRBD2 identical over 8 bases. V gave up 5 bases and J gave up 3 bases; unmatched junction bases: 5. The CDR3 has 14 residues. The V gene's germline CDR1 is SEHNR and CDR2 FQNEAQ (reference sequence).

The V gene is TRBV25-1, the J gene TRBJ2-7; a possible D gene is TRBD2 (5 bases). Germline-derived CDR1 and CDR2 are MGHDK and SYGVNS. V lost 1 base and J 9 bases, leaving 13 bases between the germline ends. This CDR3 spans 13 amino acids. As DNA, the CDR3 is TGTGCCAGCAGTGAATTATGGTCCGGAGGGCAGTACTTC. Amino acids: CASSELWSGGQYF.

The chain has TRBV11-2 and TRBJ1-1; unclear D gene. V dropped 1 base and J dropped 0 bases, with 6 bases sitting between them. Per germline, CDR1 SGHAT and CDR2 FQNNGV. The CDR3 loop spans 14 amino acids. The CDR3 is CASSLVVVNTEAFF. CDR3 nucleotides: TGTGCCAGCAGCTTAGTTGTCGTGAACACTGAAGCTTTCTTT.

The genes are TRBV21-1 and TRBJ1-6; TRBD1 is the table's D call and was not checked against the DNA. TRBV21-1 is a pseudogene. This CDR3 spans 20 amino acids. In nucleotides, the CDR3 is TGTGCCAGCAGCAGACCTAACGGGACAATCTCCGTTTTGAAGAATTCACCCCTCCACTTT. This gives the protein CASSRPNGTISVLKNSPLHF.

The rearrangement uses TRBV2 and TRBJ2-2; TRBD2 agrees at 10 bases. The CDR3 has 19 residues. Germline-derived CDR1 and CDR2 are SNHLY and FYNNEI. With 4 bases clipped from V and 2 bases from J, the junction kept 13 bases outside the gene matches. CDR3 bases: TGTGCCAGCAGTGGCCGAAAGGGTAGCGGGGGGCTTAACACCGGGGAGCTGTTTTTT. Protein sequence: CASSGRKGSGGLNTGELFF. Drawing the rest from reference TRBV2 and TRBJ2-2, the complete variable domain is EPEVTQTPSHQVTQMGQEVILRCVPISNHLYFYWYRQILGQKVEFLVSFYNNEISEKSEIFDDQFSVERPDGSNFTLKIRSTKLEDSAMYFCASSGRKGSGGLNTGELFFGEGSRLTVL.

V is TRBV6-5 and J is TRBJ2-6, with 7 bases matching TRBD1. This CDR3 is 14 amino acids long. Germline trimming cut 6 bases from V and 2 bases from J; bases unmatched to any gene: 1. Per the germline V gene, CDR1 is MNHEY and CDR2 is SVGAGI. The CDR3 protein is CASRQGTGANVLTF. The CDR3 bases are TGTGCCAGCAGACAGGGGACTGGGGCCAACGTCCTGACTTTC.

The genes are TRBV7-2 and TRBJ2-3; 8 positions match TRBD2. V shed 1 base and J 2 bases; nucleotides not matched to a gene: 5. From germline, CDR1 is SGHTA and CDR2 FQGNSA. CDR3 length: 16 amino acids. The CDR3 DNA reads TGTGCCAGCAGCTTAGTCCCAGCGGGGGTCACAGATACGCAGTATTTT. Amino acid sequence: CASSLVPAGVTDTQYF.

The chain has TRBV11-2 and TRBJ1-6; D uncertain. V was pared by 5 bases and J by 9 bases, with 14 bases between. The germline CDR1 and CDR2 sequences are SGHAT and FQNNGV. The CDR3 is made up of 14 amino acids. CDR3 protein: CASSHIGGGSPLHF. For the CDR3, the DNA is TGTGCCAGCAGCCATATAGGAGGTGGTTCACCCCTCCACTTT.

The V and J genes are TRBV25-1 and TRBJ2-5; TRBD1 matches 8 bases. Germline CDR1 is MGHDK and CDR2 is SYGVNS. V was pared by 6 bases and J by 4 bases, with 4 bases of the junction left unmatched. The CDR3 totals 13 residues. CDR3 residues: CASRTTGAETQYF. For the CDR3, the DNA is TGTGCCAGCAGAACGACAGGGGCAGAGACCCAGTACTTC.

This chain connects TRBV4-1 to TRBJ2-3; 7 positions match TRBD1. With V trimmed by 5 bases and J by 4 bases, 12 bases remained unmatched. This CDR3 has 16 residues. Germline loops: CDR1 MGHRA, CDR2 YSYEKL. In nucleotides, the CDR3 is TGCGCCAGCAGCGCCGACCGCAGGGGGTTCCCAGATACGCAGTATTTT. Protein: CASSADRRGFPDTQYF.

The chain uses TRBV19 and TRBJ2-5; 8 nucleotides line up with TRBD1. V shed 3 bases and J 0 bases; nucleotides not matched to a gene: 6. The germline V gene encodes CDR1 LNHDA and CDR2 SQIVND (reference sequence). The length of the CDR3 is 16 residues. CDR3 sequence (DNA): TGTGCCAGTAGTATTCGGACAGGGAGCTACCAAGAGACCCAGTACTTC. Its protein is CASSIRTGSYQETQYF.

The chain employs TRBV28 and TRBJ1-3; TRBD1 aligns across 7 bases. Germline values: CDR1 MDHEN, CDR2 SYDVKM. CDR3 length equals 14 residues. Losses at the gene ends were 6 bases for V and 0 bases for J; bases not matched to a gene: 2. CDR3 amino acids: CASSGTASGNTIYF. The CDR3 DNA sequence: TGTGCCAGCAGCGGGACAGCCTCTGGAAACACCATATATTTT.

The chain carries TRBV5-6 and TRBJ1-5, with 12 bases matching TRBD1. The V gene end was trimmed by 4 bases and the J gene end by 2 bases; junction bases not matched to a gene: 10. This CDR3 has 18 residues. Germline V gives CDR1 SGHDT, CDR2 YYEEEE. As DNA, the CDR3 is TGTGCCAGCAGCCCGTGGGGGACAGGGGGCATTGGCAATCAGCCCCAGCATTTT. It is translated as CASSPWGTGGIGNQPQHF.

The gene calls are TRBV9 and TRBJ2-2, with TRBD1 identical over 8 bases. The CDR3 consists of 17 residues. Germline V gene data show CDR1 as SGDLS and CDR2 as YYNGEE. After removal of 1 base from V and 5 bases from J, the junction contained 10 bases not matched to a gene. CDR3 bases: TGTGCCAGCAGCGTAACCAGGGGGCTTTTATATACCGGGGAGCTGTTTTTT. This sequence encodes CASSVTRGLLYTGELFF.

CDR3 DNA: TGCGCCAGCAGCCTTGACACCTACTCCTACAATGAGCAGTTCTTC. Residues: CASSLDTYSYNEQFF. The V and J genes are TRBV5-1 and TRBJ2-1; no clear D. This CDR3 is 15 amino acids long. The V end lost 4 bases, the J end lost 0 bases, and 11 bases lay between the germline ends. CDR1 SGHRS and CDR2 YFSETQ come from the germline V gene.

V and J are TRBV5-6 and TRBJ2-6, with D tentatively TRBD1 (5 bases). From germline, CDR1 is SGHDT and CDR2 YYEEEE. This CDR3 is 17 amino acids long. V dropped 3 bases and J dropped 2 bases, with 15 bases sitting between them. This chain's CDR3 is CASSSEFRVTGANVLTF. The CDR3 bases are TGTGCCAGCAGCTCAGAATTCAGGGTCACTGGGGCCAACGTCCTGACTTTC.

This clone was seen just once. The chain employs TRBV28 and TRBJ1-4, with TRBD1 as a possible D gene (6 bases). V was trimmed by 5 bases and J by 7 bases, leaving 20 bases between them. This CDR3 is built from 16 residues. The germline V gene has CDR1 MDHEN and CDR2 SYDVKM. CDR3 region: CASSSPRGGSGEKLFF. The CDR3 DNA is TGTGCCAGCAGTAGCCCTCGGGGGGGCTCTGGTGAAAAACTGTTTTTT.

This clone has only one observation. This chain uses TRBV5-1 with TRBJ1-2; tentative D call: TRBD1 (5 bases). CDR3 length: 14 amino acids. Germline V lookup: CDR1 SGHRS, CDR2 YFSETQ. The V end lost 1 base, the J end lost 5 bases, and 12 bases lay between the germline ends. This CDR3 reads CASSLNGQGYGYTF. The CDR3 DNA is TGCGCCAGCAGCTTGAATGGGCAGGGATATGGCTACACCTTC.

V is TRBV12-3 or TRBV12-4 and J is TRBJ1-5, with 8 positions matching TRBD1. With 5 bases clipped from V and 5 bases from J, the junction kept 2 bases outside the gene matches. The CDR3 has 13 residues. The CDR3 loop is CASSTGGYQPQHF. The CDR3 region has the DNA TGTGCCAGCAGTACAGGGGGTTATCAGCCCCAGCATTTT.

J is TRBJ1-3 and V is TRBV4-2; D is ambiguous. The CDR3 is 15 amino acids. Germline V gene lookup returns CDR1 LGHNA and CDR2 YNFKEQ. The V end lost 1 base, the J end lost 0 bases, and 7 bases lay between the germline ends. The CDR3 bases are TGTGCCAGCAGCCAAGTGTTCCTCTCTGGAAACACCATATATTTT. Protein: CASSQVFLSGNTIYF.

The chain joins TRBV25-1 to TRBJ1-1; D gene uncertain. V lost 2 bases and J lost 1, with 5 bases in between. Per germline, CDR1 MGHDK and CDR2 SYGVNS. The CDR3 is 13 residues long. The CDR3 region has the DNA TGTGCCAGCAGTGAAAACAGGAACACTGAAGCTTTCTTT. Translated, it gives CASSENRNTEAFF.